This T cell receptor (beta chain) was observed in a study of CD8 T cells in Susac syndrome. Across the study: Patients with Susac syndrome were, at the time of blood collection, therapy-naive, maintained on corticosteroids, or maintained on intravenous immunoglobulin alone.

An amount of RNA that ranged from about 0.45 to 1 ug was reverse transcribed with random hexamers. MiXCR, applied by TCRdb to the immunoSEQ multiplex PCR reads, yields one record per CDR3 protein. The table has around 170,000 distinct CDR3 sequences, around 95% seen once. Germline V gene lookup returns CDR1 DFQATT and CDR2 SNEGSKA (reference sequence). V lost 1 base and J 5 bases, leaving 11 bases between the germline ends. The CDR3 is made up of 13 amino acids. The material sequenced was CD4+ T cells from PBMCs. This clonotype was sampled from a human donor with Susac syndrome. J is TRBJ2-5 and V is TRBV20-1; no definite D call. DNA for the CDR3: TGCAGTGCTAGAGTGCCCGGACGGGAGACCCAGTACTTC. It codes for CSARVPGRETQYF.